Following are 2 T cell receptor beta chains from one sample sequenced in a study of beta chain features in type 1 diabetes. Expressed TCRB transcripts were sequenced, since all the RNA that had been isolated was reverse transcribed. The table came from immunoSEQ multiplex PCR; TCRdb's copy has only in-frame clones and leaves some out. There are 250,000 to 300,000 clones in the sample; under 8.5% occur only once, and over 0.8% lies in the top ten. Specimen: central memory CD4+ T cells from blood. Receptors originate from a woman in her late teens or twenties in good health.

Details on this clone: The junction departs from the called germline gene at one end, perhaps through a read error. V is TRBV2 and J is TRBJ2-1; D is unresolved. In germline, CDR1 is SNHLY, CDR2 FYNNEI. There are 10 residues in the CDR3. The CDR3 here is CASGDWEQFF. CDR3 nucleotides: TGTGCCAGCGGTGACTGGGAGCAGTTCTTC. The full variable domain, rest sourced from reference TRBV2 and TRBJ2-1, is EPEVTQTPSHQVTQMGQEVILRCVPISNHLYFYWYRQILGQKVEFLVSFYNNEISEKSEIFDDQFSVERPDGSNFTLKIRSTKLEDSAMYFCASGDWEQFFGPGTRLTVL.

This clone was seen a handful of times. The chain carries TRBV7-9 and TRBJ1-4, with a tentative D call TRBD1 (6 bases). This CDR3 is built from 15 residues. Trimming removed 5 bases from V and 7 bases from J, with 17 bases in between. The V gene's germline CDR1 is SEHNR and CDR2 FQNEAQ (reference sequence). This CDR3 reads CASSTQQGLGEKLFF. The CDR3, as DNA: TGTGCCAGCAGCACCCAACAGGGTTTGGGTGAAAAACTGTTTTTT. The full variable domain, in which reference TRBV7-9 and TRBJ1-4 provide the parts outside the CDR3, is DTGVSQNPRHKITKRGQNVTFRCDPISEHNRLYWYRQTLGQGPEFLTYFQNEAQLEKSRLLSDRFSAERPKGSFSTLEIQRTEQGDSAMYLCASSTQQGLGEKLFFGSGTQLSVL.